This entry lists 21 T cell receptor beta chains sequenced from one sample in a study of control samples from healthy donors and cancer patients. Sequenced by immunoSEQ multiplex PCR; TCRdb stores in-frame clones only, minus some. Of tens of thousands of clones listed, 89% are singletons. Sequencing input: blood. The origin of the receptors is a man aged 45-65 years in good health.

V and J are TRBV11-3 and TRBJ2-3; D could derive from TRBD1 or TRBD2 (6 bases each). The CDR3 runs to 14 residues. Trimming took off 9 bases at V and 0 bases at J, with 13 bases between the two ends. Germline-derived CDR1 and CDR2 are SGHNT and YENEEA. The CDR3 loop reads CASSRGPSTDTQYF. The CDR3 region has the DNA TGTGCCAGTTCCCGGGGGCCCAGCACAGATACGCAGTATTTT.

This clone occurred a few times. V usage is TRBV19 and J usage is TRBJ2-1; 12 bases are shared with TRBD2. Trimming cost V 6 bases and J 4 bases; bases outside gene matches: 4. The CDR3 covers 15 residues. Germline V gene data show CDR1 as LNHDA and CDR2 as SQIVND (reference sequence). This CDR3 is CASRTGTSGYNEQFF. The CDR3 nucleotides are TGTGCCAGTAGGACCGGGACTAGCGGGTACAATGAGCAGTTCTTC.

Written as DNA, the CDR3 is TGTGCCAGCTCACCAACGGGGAGGAATGAAAAACTGTTTTTT. Translation gives CASSPTGRNEKLFF. The rearrangement joins TRBV18 to TRBJ1-4; D uncertain. This CDR3 has 14 residues. The germline V gene encodes CDR1 KGHSH and CDR2 LQKENI. Trimming cost V 2 bases and J 5 bases, with 9 bases left between them.

This clone was detected only a few times. This sequence joins TRBV5-1 and TRBJ2-5, with 7 bases lining up with TRBD1. Germline V gene sequence: CDR1 SGHRS, CDR2 YFSETQ. The CDR3 is 14 residues long. Trimming took 0 bases from V and 6 from J; bases not matched to a gene: 5. The CDR3 here is CASSLAAQGQTQYF. In DNA, the CDR3 is TGCGCCAGCAGCTTGGCCGCACAGGGGCAGACCCAGTACTTC.

V usage is TRBV3-1 (or the pseudogene TRBV3-2) and J usage is TRBJ2-7; D might be TRBD1 or TRBD2, each matching 5 bases. The V end lost 1 base, the J end lost 4 bases, and 11 bases lay between the germline ends. The CDR3 contains 14 residues. CDR1 LGHDT and CDR2 YNNKEL come from the germline V gene (reference sequence). As DNA, the CDR3 is TGTGCCAGCAGCCAAGGAGGGGATAGGTACGAGCAGTACTTC. Protein sequence: CASSQGGDRYEQYF.

The chain employs TRBV18 and TRBJ2-7; D possibly corresponds to TRBD2 (7 bases). The CDR3 runs to 14 residues. Germline CDR1 reads KGHSH; CDR2 reads LQKENI. V lost 8 bases and J lost 5, with 19 bases in between. CDR3 DNA sequence: TGTGCCAGCCGAAGTGTGCAGGGGAGGGACGAGCAGTACTTC. This codes for CASRSVQGRDEQYF.

This clone was seen only once. This sequence joins TRBV18 and TRBJ1-5, with 8 bases aligning to TRBD1. The CDR3 loop spans 15 amino acids. Germline values: CDR1 KGHSH, CDR2 LQKENI. J gave up 0 bases and V 6 bases, and 4 bases lay outside the gene matches. CDR3 protein: CASSLGQASNQPQHF. The CDR3 coding sequence is TGTGCCAGCTCCCTGGGACAGGCTAGCAATCAGCCCCAGCATTTT.

The gene calls are TRBV19 and TRBJ1-5; D perhaps matches TRBD1 (5 bases). The length of the CDR3 is 12 residues. The germline V gene has CDR1 LNHDA and CDR2 SQIVND (reference sequence). The CDR3 DNA is TGTGCTAGTTCGACGGGGCAACAGCCCCAGCATTTT. It codes for CASSTGQQPQHF.

CDR3 DNA sequence: TGTGCCAGCAGGGTGACTACTGCCCCGACCCAGTACTTC. Its translation is CASRVTTAPTQYF. The V call is TRBV2, the J call TRBJ2-5; D may be TRBD2 (5 bases). CDR3 length: 13 amino acids. CDR1 is SNHLY and CDR2 is FYNNEI in the germline V gene. The V end lost 6 bases, the J end lost 7 bases, and 15 bases lay between the germline ends.

The rearrangement joins TRBV3-1 (or the pseudogene TRBV3-2) to TRBJ2-7; maybe TRBD1 (5 bases). Germline loops: CDR1 LGHDT, CDR2 YNNKEL (reference sequence). Trimming took 4 bases from V and 0 from J, leaving 10 bases between them. The CDR3 sequence is 14 residues long. The CDR3 sequence is CASSPLRVSYEQYF. In DNA form, the CDR3 reads TGTGCCAGCAGCCCGCTCAGGGTCTCCTACGAGCAGTACTTC.

CDR3: CASGLGQHEQYF. The CDR3 DNA sequence: TGTGCTAGTGGTTTGGGACAACACGAGCAGTACTTC. This chain joins TRBV12-5 and TRBJ2-7; D remains unclear. Trimming shortened V by 1 base and J by 5 bases, and 6 bases separated the two germline ends. Per germline, CDR1 LGHNT and CDR2 FRNRAP. The CDR3 contains 12 residues.

The V and J genes are TRBV9 and TRBJ2-3; either TRBD1 or TRBD2 may supply D (6 bases each). This CDR3 comprises 14 residues. Deletions cut 3 bases from V and 3 bases from J, with 11 bases between. In germline, CDR1 is SGDLS, CDR2 YYNGEE. CDR3 region: CASSGEGGTDTQYF. CDR3 coding DNA: TGTGCCAGCAGCGGTGAGGGGGGTACAGATACGCAGTATTTT.

The chain employs TRBV20-1 and TRBJ2-1; either TRBD1 or TRBD2 may fit D (6 bases each). Germline assignment: CDR1 DFQATT and CDR2 SNEGSKA (reference sequence). Trimming removed 3 bases at V and 0 bases at J, with 15 bases between. There are 16 residues in the CDR3. CDR3 sequence reads: CSASHPKGGSYNEQFF. The CDR3 bases are TGCAGTGCTAGTCACCCTAAGGGGGGCTCCTACAATGAGCAGTTCTTC.

This clone is a singleton in its sample. The gene calls are TRBV14 and TRBJ2-3; D assignment may be TRBD1 or TRBD2 (5 bases each). The CDR3 totals 15 residues. V lost 4 bases to trimming and J lost 0 bases, with 11 bases between them. Germline assignment: CDR1 SGHDN and CDR2 FVKESK. This CDR3 is CASSRGTLSTDTQYF. CDR3 DNA sequence: TGTGCCAGCAGCCGAGGGACGTTAAGCACAGATACGCAGTATTTT.

The V and J genes are TRBV5-6 and TRBJ1-2, with TRBD1 as a possible D gene (5 bases). V gave up 3 bases and J gave up 4 bases, with 13 bases separating them. Germline V gene sequence: CDR1 SGHDT, CDR2 YYEEEE. There are 14 residues in the CDR3. The CDR3 loop reads CASSSPGPSYGYTF. As DNA, the CDR3 is TGTGCCAGCAGCTCTCCGGGACCCTCCTATGGCTACACCTTC.

This chain joins TRBV20-1 and TRBJ1-4; D is ambiguous. The CDR3 contains 11 residues. V lost 6 bases and J 11 bases, leaving 13 bases between the germline ends. The germline V gene has CDR1 DFQATT and CDR2 SNEGSKA (reference sequence). The CDR3 coding sequence is TGCAGTGCAGGGCGGGTCGGGAAACTGTTTTTT. Amino acids: CSAGRVGKLFF.

This chain links TRBV2 with TRBJ1-4; D is unclear. The germline CDR1 and CDR2 sequences are SNHLY and FYNNEI. The CDR3 runs to 15 residues. V was cut by 2 bases and J by 0 bases, with 7 bases left in between. The CDR3 reads CASSEFPTTNEKLFF. In DNA, the CDR3 is TGTGCCAGCAGTGAATTTCCCACAACTAATGAAAAACTGTTTTTT.

J is TRBJ1-3 and V is TRBV5-1; D unresolved. This CDR3 has 15 amino acids. The V end was cut by 0 bases, the J end by 1 base, with 8 bases between. Germline V lookup: CDR1 SGHRS, CDR2 YFSETQ. CDR3 DNA sequence: TGCGCCAGCAGCTTGGTGGGCCAATCTGGAAACACCATATATTTT. Translation gives CASSLVGQSGNTIYF.

In regard to this clone: Other DNA sequences from this sample encode an identical CDR3 as well. The chain couples TRBV7-2 to TRBJ1-1, with a possible D match to TRBD1 (5 bases). The germline V gene encodes CDR1 SGHTA and CDR2 FQGNSA. The CDR3 consists of 15 residues. Trimming stripped 1 base from V and 11 bases from J, with 20 bases between. In DNA form, the CDR3 reads TGTGCCAGCAGCTTAGACGGGCTAGGGGCGTCGCAGGCTTTCTTT. Translating gives CASSLDGLGASQAFF.

The chain uses TRBV27 and TRBJ1-1; TRBD1 matches at 8 bases. V gave up 4 bases and J gave up 7 bases; unmatched junction bases: 5. The CDR3 has 13 amino acids. Germline assignment: CDR1 MNHEY and CDR2 SMNVEV (reference sequence). The CDR3 nucleotides read TGTGCCAGCAGTTGGACAGGGAACTATGAAGCTTTCTTT. Translated: CASSWTGNYEAFF.

This clone was detected once. The chain carries TRBV12-3 or TRBV12-4 and TRBJ2-7; D perhaps matches TRBD1 (5 bases). The V end lost 0 bases, the J end lost 6 bases, and 9 bases lay between the germline ends. This CDR3 is built from 13 residues. The CDR3 protein is CASSLAQGGEQYF. For the CDR3, the DNA is TGTGCCAGCAGTTTAGCTCAGGGTGGCGAGCAGTACTTC.